This TCR beta chain was found in a study of CD8 T cells in Susac syndrome. V was trimmed by 6 bases and J by 0 bases, leaving 24 bases between them. This CDR3 has 19 amino acids. Concerning this clonotype: What it binds is unknown.

Notes on the study in general: It was acknowledged by the study that relatively few individuals were included in its TCR sequencing and HLA analysis.

The RNA input was roughly 0.45 to 1 ug, and it was reverse transcribed with random hexamers. Amplification of the TCR beta CDR3 was carried out by immunoSEQ multiplex PCR, which spanned a total of 54 Vbeta and 13 Jbeta segments. TCRdb re-called the immunoSEQ multiplex PCR reads with MiXCR, one entry per CDR3 protein. The repertoire consists of about 440,000 distinct CDR3 sequences, with 85% to 90% occurring once and the leading ten covering 0.12%. The multiple sclerosis control group comprised treatment-naive patients with stable or active relapsing-remitting disease. Bulk CD8+ and CD4+ cells came from magnetic negative isolation; CD8+ TEMRA by FACS.

This chain links TRBV12-3 or TRBV12-4 with TRBJ1-5, with unresolved D. Sequenced sample: CD8+ T cells from PBMCs. The clonotype comes from a human donor with multiple sclerosis. CDR3 sequence (DNA): TGTGCCAGCAGCACCTCCGCGGAAGCCGTATCATATAGCAATCAGCCCCAGCATTTT. Amino acids: CASSTSAEAVSYSNQPQHF.